This TCR beta chain was obtained from a study of T-cell reconstitution after alpha-beta-depleted transplantation in children. Study-level points and caveats: Newly produced T cells mostly accounted for T-cell counts and diversity one year post-transplant.

Unique molecular identifiers were incorporated during preparation of the TCRbeta library. TCRdb independently ran MiXCR on the PCR reads; one entry per CDR3 protein. The repertoire holds tens of thousands of distinct CDR3 sequences, with under 8% as singletons. This clonotype appeared many times. Its antigen remains unknown. The TCR sequence derives from a male patient under 18 who had a stem cell transplant for acute myeloid leukemia, so the T cells may come from the graft donor. Sequencing used PBMCs, mostly from graft donor cells, obtained 180 days after TCRalphabeta/CD19-depleted stem cell transplant.

The chain's CDR3 is CASSYPSRTDYYGYTF. For the CDR3, the DNA is TGTGCCAGCAGTTACCCTTCCAGGACGGATTACTATGGCTACACCTTC. The chain links TRBV6-6 to TRBJ1-2; no clear D. Germline V CDR1 and CDR2: MNHNY, SVGAGI (reference sequence). The CDR3 is 16 residues long. With 2 bases removed from V and 3 bases from J, the gap between germline ends came to 16 bases.